The entry below gives a single TCR beta chain sequence along with its context. The data originate from a study of T cell responses to AZD1222 COVID-19 vaccine. Profiled with immunoSEQ multiplex PCR; TCRdb holds only in-frame clones, not every one. The repertoire includes some 150,000 clones, about 88% of them detected once, and about 3% sits in the top ten. Looked up from germline, CDR1 is SEHNR and CDR2 is FQNEAQ (reference sequence). V lost 5 bases to trimming and J lost 6 bases, with 1 base between them. The CDR3 extends over 9 amino acids. The TCR sequence derives from an adult who received the AZD1222 COVID-19 vaccine. The sample in question was peripheral blood, obtained 28 days after the second AZD1222 dose. The rearrangement links TRBV7-9 to TRBJ1-1; D gene unclear. CDR3 amino acids: CASSPEAFF. CDR3 in DNA: TGTGCCAGCAGCCCTGAAGCTTTCTTT.